This T cell receptor beta chain was sequenced in a study of shared clonotypes between healthy human individuals. Study as a whole: The study used three CD4 naive, three CD4 memory, two CD8 naive and one CD8 memory plate per donor.

There were only Caucasian adults among the donors, and all lived in Nashville, Tennessee. Every subset had its genomic DNA shared out evenly among several immunoSEQ plates. Authors' data handling: ImmunoSEQ output held junction-only sequences without quality scores, so filtering differed. Only in-frame clones appear in the TCRdb table, and some are missing; sequencing was by immunoSEQ multiplex PCR. That table is the source of V, J and clone size, and D and trimming were worked out from the DNA. This table has fewer than 400,000 clones, approximately 79% appearing once. Germline CDR1 is SQVTM and CDR2 is ANQGSEA. V lost 4 bases and J lost 2, with 15 bases in between. This CDR3 spans 14 amino acids.

The receptor's source is a man aged 30 to 45 in good health. The chain combines TRBV29-1 with TRBJ2-7; D gene uncertain. Sequenced: memory CD4+ T cells sorted from blood. Subset reported: CD45RA-negative fraction. CDR3: CSVAPLDRAYEQYF. The CDR3 DNA follows: TGCAGCGTTGCCCCGCTCGACCGGGCCTACGAGCAGTACTTC.